The rows below give T cell receptor beta chains drawn from one sample of a study of lymphopenia after photon versus proton radiotherapy. Profiling relied on immunoSEQ multiplex PCR, and the TCRdb table lists in-frame clones only, not all of them. The sample yields more than 25,000 clones, approximately 87% seen once. The starting material was peripheral blood, obtained from a patient treated with proton-based radiotherapy. Every receptor here comes from a woman aged 55-70 years with cholangiocarcinoma. Some clones in this sample may be carry-over from other donors' samples. The CDR3 runs from the conserved cysteine through the conserved F or W. The D gene is left open where the match is weak. Clone size is stated in some rows and not others, as once, few, many or a class when expanded.

D gene: -; clone size: -; CDR3 length: 15; V gene: TRBV18; J gene: TRBJ2-1; CDR3 protein: CASSPGVAEYNEQFF; CDR3 DNA: TGTGCCAGCTCACCGGGGGTAGCGGAATACAATGAGCAGTTCTTC
D gene: -; clone size: -; CDR3 length: 12; V gene: TRBV18; J gene: TRBJ2-7; CDR3 protein: CASSRGAYEQYF; CDR3 DNA: TGTGCCAGCTCACGGGGGGCCTACGAGCAGTACTTC
D gene: -; clone size: -; CDR3 length: 16; V gene: TRBV6-5; J gene: TRBJ1-3; CDR3 protein: CASSYYSTVSGNTIYF; CDR3 DNA: TGTGCCAGCAGTTATTATTCGACGGTCTCTGGAAACACCATATATTTT
D gene: TRBD1; clone size: once; CDR3 length: 20; V gene: TRBV9; J gene: TRBJ2-5; CDR3 protein: CASSTRQGLWHGRNQETQYF; CDR3 DNA: TGTGCCAGCAGCACTCGACAGGGTTTGTGGCATGGTCGAAACCAAGAGACCCAGTACTTC
D gene: TRBD2; clone size: -; CDR3 length: 17; V gene: TRBV4-1; J gene: TRBJ2-4; CDR3 protein: CASSPRGAGAGRNIQYF; CDR3 DNA: TGCGCCAGCAGCCCCCGAGGAGCGGGAGCTGGCAGAAACATTCAGTACTTC
D gene: TRBD2; clone size: -; CDR3 length: 17; V gene: TRBV7-3; J gene: TRBJ2-2; CDR3 protein: CASSLDLAGQNTGELFF; CDR3 DNA: TGTGCCAGCAGCTTGGATTTAGCGGGGCAAAACACCGGGGAGCTGTTTTTT
D gene: TRBD1; clone size: once; CDR3 length: 15; V gene: TRBV7-8; J gene: TRBJ2-7; CDR3 protein: CASSPPLDRDDEQYF; CDR3 DNA: TGTGCCAGCAGCCCTCCGCTGGACAGGGATGACGAGCAGTACTTC
D gene: -; clone size: -; CDR3 length: 13; V gene: TRBV7-9; J gene: TRBJ1-5; CDR3 protein: CASSSKSASPQHF; CDR3 DNA: TGTGCCAGCAGCTCGAAAAGTGCCTCGCCCCAGCATTTT
D gene: -; clone size: -; CDR3 length: 18; V gene: TRBV5-8; J gene: TRBJ1-4; CDR3 protein: CASSPGSMGSRTNEKLFF; CDR3 DNA: TGTGCCAGCAGCCCTGGGAGCATGGGGAGTCGCACTAATGAAAAACTGTTTTTT
D gene: -; clone size: -; CDR3 length: 13; V gene: TRBV2; J gene: TRBJ1-1; CDR3 protein: CASSLTGNTEAFF; CDR3 DNA: TGTGCCAGCAGCCTGACAGGGAACACTGAAGCTTTCTTT
D gene: TRBD1; clone size: -; CDR3 length: 15; V gene: TRBV12-5; J gene: TRBJ1-1; CDR3 protein: CASGKPDRLNTEAFF; CDR3 DNA: TGTGCTAGTGGAAAACCGGACAGGTTGAACACTGAAGCTTTCTTT
D gene: -; clone size: few; CDR3 length: 12; V gene: TRBV5-6; J gene: TRBJ1-2; CDR3 protein: CASSVGSYGYTF; CDR3 DNA: TGTGCCAGCAGCGTGGGATCCTATGGCTACACCTTC
D gene: TRBD2; clone size: -; CDR3 length: 16; V gene: TRBV27; J gene: TRBJ2-3; CDR3 protein: CASSLLLAGGTDTQYF; CDR3 DNA: TGTGCCAGCAGTTTACTACTAGCGGGAGGTACAGATACGCAGTATTTT
D gene: -; clone size: -; CDR3 length: 13; V gene: TRBV9; J gene: TRBJ2-1; CDR3 protein: CASSGPPHSEQFF; CDR3 DNA: TGTGCCAGCAGCGGGCCCCCCCACAGTGAGCAGTTCTTC
D gene: TRBD1; clone size: few; CDR3 length: 14; V gene: TRBV4-1; J gene: TRBJ1-2; CDR3 protein: CASSSSDRTYGYTF; CDR3 DNA: TGCGCCAGCAGCTCCTCGGACAGGACCTATGGCTACACCTTC
D gene: -; clone size: -; CDR3 length: 13; V gene: TRBV19; J gene: TRBJ1-2; CDR3 protein: CASSIKSGDGYTF; CDR3 DNA: TGTGCCAGTAGTATAAAATCGGGGGATGGCTACACCTTC
D gene: -; clone size: -; CDR3 length: 16; V gene: TRBV6-1; J gene: TRBJ2-1; CDR3 protein: CASSASPHPTDNEQFF; CDR3 DNA: TGTGCCAGCAGTGCTTCTCCCCACCCAACCGACAATGAGCAGTTCTTC
D gene: -; clone size: -; CDR3 length: 14; V gene: TRBV5-1; J gene: TRBJ2-5; CDR3 protein: CASSLGQQKETQYF; CDR3 DNA: TGCGCCAGCAGCTTGGGACAGCAGAAAGAGACCCAGTACTTC
D gene: -; clone size: once; CDR3 length: 17; V gene: TRBV7-9; J gene: TRBJ2-3; CDR3 protein: CASSLGRAGTRTDTQYF; CDR3 DNA: TGTGCCAGCAGCTTGGGCCGAGCGGGTACCAGGACAGATACGCAGTATTTT
D gene: -; clone size: -; CDR3 length: 14; V gene: TRBV11-2; J gene: TRBJ2-3; CDR3 protein: CASSFRRVTDTQYF; CDR3 DNA: TGTGCCAGCAGCTTCCGTCGGGTCACAGATACGCAGTATTTT
D gene: TRBD1; clone size: -; CDR3 length: 16; V gene: TRBV7-2; J gene: TRBJ1-4; CDR3 protein: CASSLRQGATNEKLFF; CDR3 DNA: TGTGCCAGCAGCTTACGACAGGGTGCAACTAATGAAAAACTGTTTTTT
D gene: -; clone size: -; CDR3 length: 15; V gene: TRBV6-1; J gene: TRBJ1-2; CDR3 protein: CASSGPGQADYGYTF; CDR3 DNA: TGTGCCAGCAGTGGACCGGGACAAGCCGACTATGGCTACACCTTC
D gene: -; clone size: -; CDR3 length: 13; V gene: TRBV18; J gene: TRBJ1-1; CDR3 protein: CASSSQANTEAFF; CDR3 DNA: TGTGCCAGCTCAAGCCAGGCGAACACTGAAGCTTTCTTT
D gene: -; clone size: -; CDR3 length: 13; V gene: TRBV7-6; J gene: TRBJ2-1; CDR3 protein: CASSRGLYNEQFF; CDR3 DNA: TGTGCCAGCAGCCGGGGACTGTACAATGAGCAGTTCTTC
D gene: TRBD1; clone size: -; CDR3 length: 15; V gene: TRBV6-5; J gene: TRBJ1-3; CDR3 protein: CASSYQGQTGNTIYF; CDR3 DNA: TGTGCCAGCAGTTACCAGGGACAGACTGGAAACACCATATATTTT
D gene: -; clone size: -; CDR3 length: 15; V gene: TRBV16; J gene: TRBJ2-1; CDR3 protein: CASITAEASYNEQFF; CDR3 DNA: TGTGCCAGCATCACCGCAGAGGCCTCCTACAATGAGCAGTTCTTC
D gene: TRBD1; clone size: -; CDR3 length: 15; V gene: TRBV19; J gene: TRBJ1-1; CDR3 protein: CASVISVRGVAEAFF; CDR3 DNA: TGTGCCAGTGTGATCTCCGTCAGGGGGGTAGCTGAAGCTTTCTTT
D gene: TRBD2; clone size: -; CDR3 length: 17; V gene: TRBV5-5; J gene: TRBJ2-3; CDR3 protein: CASSLRLAGGFADTQYF; CDR3 DNA: TGTGCCAGCAGCTTGAGACTAGCGGGAGGTTTTGCGGATACGCAGTATTTT
D gene: -; clone size: once; CDR3 length: 13; V gene: TRBV4-3; J gene: TRBJ1-2; CDR3 protein: CASSQDEPYGYTF; CDR3 DNA: TGCGCCAGCAGCCAAGATGAACCCTATGGCTACACCTTC
D gene: TRBD1; clone size: -; CDR3 length: 17; V gene: TRBV27; J gene: TRBJ1-3; CDR3 protein: CASSQHLGTDSGNTIYF; CDR3 DNA: TGTGCCAGCAGTCAGCACCTCGGGACAGACTCTGGAAACACCATATATTTT
D gene: -; clone size: -; CDR3 length: 14; V gene: TRBV15; J gene: TRBJ1-2; CDR3 protein: CATSRAYSLGGYTF; CDR3 DNA: TGTGCCACCAGCAGAGCCTACAGTCTCGGTGGCTACACCTTC
D gene: -; clone size: -; CDR3 length: 14; V gene: TRBV7-8; J gene: TRBJ1-3; CDR3 protein: CASSPTGSGNTIYF; CDR3 DNA: TGTGCCAGCAGCCCCACAGGTAGCGGAAACACCATATATTTT
D gene: TRBD1; clone size: -; CDR3 length: 13; V gene: TRBV18; J gene: TRBJ1-2; CDR3 protein: CASSPQGAYGYTF; CDR3 DNA: TGTGCCAGCTCACCACAGGGGGCCTATGGCTACACCTTC
D gene: -; clone size: -; CDR3 length: 15; V gene: TRBV12-5; J gene: TRBJ1-1; CDR3 protein: CASGSRRWMGTEAFF; CDR3 DNA: TGTGCTAGTGGTAGCCGAAGGTGGATGGGCACTGAAGCTTTCTTT
D gene: -; clone size: once; CDR3 length: 15; V gene: TRBV11-3; J gene: TRBJ2-1; CDR3 protein: CASSLDQGLHNEQFF; CDR3 DNA: TGTGCCAGCAGCTTAGATCAAGGGCTTCACAATGAGCAGTTCTTC
D gene: TRBD1; clone size: -; CDR3 length: 13; V gene: TRBV2; J gene: TRBJ2-7; CDR3 protein: CASIPDRADEQYF; CDR3 DNA: TGTGCCAGCATACCGGACAGGGCAGACGAGCAGTACTTC
D gene: -; clone size: -; CDR3 length: 13; V gene: TRBV6-1; J gene: TRBJ2-1; CDR3 protein: CATKEGLLDEQFF; CDR3 DNA: TGTGCCACAAAAGAGGGACTTCTCGATGAGCAGTTCTTC
D gene: -; clone size: -; CDR3 length: 15; V gene: TRBV27; J gene: TRBJ2-1; CDR3 protein: CASSLARSHQNEQFF; CDR3 DNA: TGTGCCAGCAGTTTGGCCAGATCCCACCAGAATGAGCAGTTCTTC
D gene: -; clone size: once; CDR3 length: 15; V gene: TRBV18; J gene: TRBJ2-3; CDR3 protein: CASSPPMAPTDTQYF; CDR3 DNA: TGTGCCAGCTCACCACCAATGGCCCCCACAGATACGCAGTATTTT
D gene: TRBD2; clone size: -; CDR3 length: 16; V gene: TRBV30; J gene: TRBJ2-3; CDR3 protein: CAWSVRSGGFTDTQYF; CDR3 DNA: TGTGCCTGGAGTGTACGTAGCGGGGGGTTCACAGATACGCAGTATTTT
D gene: -; clone size: -; CDR3 length: 14; V gene: TRBV7-1; J gene: TRBJ2-2; CDR3 protein: CASSRDTNTGELFF; CDR3 DNA: TGTGCCAGCAGCAGGGACACCAACACCGGGGAGCTGTTTTTT
D gene: -; clone size: -; CDR3 length: 15; V gene: TRBV9; J gene: TRBJ1-3; CDR3 protein: CASSVGPGAGNTIYF; CDR3 DNA: TGTGCCAGCAGCGTAGGTCCCGGGGCCGGAAACACCATATATTTT
D gene: -; clone size: -; CDR3 length: 15; V gene: TRBV5-6; J gene: TRBJ1-5; CDR3 protein: CASSSGPGANQPQHF; CDR3 DNA: TGTGCCAGCAGCTCCGGACCGGGGGCCAATCAGCCCCAGCATTTT
D gene: TRBD1; clone size: -; CDR3 length: 14; V gene: TRBV5-4; J gene: TRBJ1-6; CDR3 protein: CASSHDRDQSPLHF; CDR3 DNA: TGTGCCAGCAGCCATGACAGGGATCAGTCACCCCTCCACTTT